This TCR beta chain originates from a study of blood T cell repertoires in COVID-19. For the study at large: Donors in the United States, Italy and Spain gave samples during acute or convalescent COVID-19. Sources were T cells, B-cell-depleted T cells, or PBMCs; the material itself was cDNA or gDNA.

V was shortened by 4 bases and J by 3 bases, with 12 bases between the two germline ends. Germline V gene lookup returns CDR1 MGHRA and CDR2 YSYEKL. The length of the CDR3 is 15 residues. Original analysis: Nucleated cell number was recorded as an estimate derived from reference gene primer amplification. TCRdb keeps only in-frame clones here, not all; method: immunoSEQ multiplex PCR. That table gives V, J and clone size, and the DNA gave D and trimming. The table shows a few hundred thousand clones, with 88% occurring only once. The chain couples TRBV4-1 to TRBJ1-4; possibly TRBD1 for D (5 bases). The sample comprised peripheral blood. The receptor comes from a woman aged 25 to 39 with acute or convalescent COVID-19. The CDR3 here is CASSRNRSPNEKLFF. The DNA of the CDR3 is TGCGCCAGCAGCCGGAACAGGTCCCCTAATGAAAAACTGTTTTTT.